The T cell receptor beta chain described here comes from a study of cytomegalovirus exposure and HLA in healthy donors. There are 15 residues in the CDR3. The V gene end was trimmed by 3 bases and the J gene end by 5 bases; junction bases not matched to a gene: 6. The germline V gene encodes CDR1 MDHEN and CDR2 SYDVKM. In the case of this clone: The antigen remains undetermined.

Findings and caveats of the study: Most TCR sequences showed up rarely, but some public TCRs showed up in many donors. Later on, a genetic analysis was performed. It linked a missense variant in DCLRE1C with V- and J-gene trimming of TCR beta. At a 0.05 false discovery rate, a later analysis found over 15,000 TCR beta sequences to be associated with HLA alleles.

With 60 Vbeta and 13 Jbeta primers, the PCR was carried out. How the authors handled the data: In a later analysis, tens of millions of unique TCR beta chains included roughly 11 million shared by two or more donors. TCRdb's table, derived via immunoSEQ multiplex PCR, lists solely in-frame clones and lacks some. Clonal size and the V and J genes are those of that table, whereas D and trimming came from the DNA. This sample yields some 220,000 clones, of which about three quarters are seen a single time; 2.5% to 3% belongs to the top ten. The source of this sequence is a woman aged 55-70 years in good health and CMV-seropositive. Material for sequencing was PBMCs. The chain carries TRBV28 and TRBJ2-5, with 10 bases lining up with TRBD2. CDR3: CASSFQRGGRETQYF. DNA for the CDR3: TGTGCCAGCAGTTTTCAGCGGGGGGGCCGGGAGACCCAGTACTTC.